One sample yielded the 29 T cell receptor beta chains listed below, sequenced in a study of PD-L1 blockade in urothelial cancer. TCRdb keeps only in-frame clones here, not all; method: immunoSEQ multiplex PCR. The sample records tens of thousands of clones, 90% being singletons. Time point of the sample: pretreatment peripheral blood. The source was PBMCs, collected around atezolizumab (anti-PD-L1) treatment. All receptors come from a man in his sixties with urothelial cancer.

V gene TRBV4-2 combines with J gene TRBJ2-1; 12 bases are a match to TRBD2. CDR1 and CDR2 (germline): LGHNA, YNFKEQ. Trimming took 2 bases from V and 2 from J; bases not matched to a gene: 4. This CDR3 has 17 amino acids. CDR3 nucleotides: TGTGCCAGCAGCCAAAGACTAGCGGGAGTACCCTACAATGAGCAGTTCTTC. This codes for CASSQRLAGVPYNEQFF.

The chain couples TRBV30 to TRBJ2-5; TRBD2 matches 10 bases. The germline V gene encodes CDR1 GTSNPN and CDR2 SVGIG (reference sequence). V shed 2 bases and J 5 bases; nucleotides not matched to a gene: 11. The CDR3 sequence is 16 residues long. The CDR3 nucleotides are TGTGCCTGGAGTCCCCCCAGCGGGGGGGCCGTTGAGACCCAGTACTTC. Translation gives CAWSPPSGGAVETQYF.

This chain uses TRBV27 with TRBJ2-7, with TRBD1 matching 10 bases. The CDR3 length is 15 residues. Germline loops: CDR1 MNHEY, CDR2 SMNVEV (reference sequence). The ends lost 4 bases at V and 3 bases at J; junction bases unmatched: 6. The CDR3 bases are TGTGCCAGCAGTTCCAGCCGGGACAGGGGCTACGAGCAGTACTTC. Its protein product is CASSSSRDRGYEQYF.

The chain is built from TRBV19 and TRBJ1-5; 7 positions match TRBD1. Per the germline V gene, CDR1 is LNHDA and CDR2 is SQIVND (reference sequence). The CDR3 is made up of 13 amino acids. V was clipped by 5 bases and J by 6 bases; unmatched bases: 4. CDR3: CASSVDRVQPQHF. DNA of the CDR3: TGTGCCAGTAGTGTCGACAGGGTTCAGCCCCAGCATTTT.

This chain connects TRBV21-1 to TRBJ2-5; the tabulated D call, TRBD1, remains unverified against the DNA. TRBV21-1 counts as a pseudogene. This CDR3 spans 13 amino acids. CDR3 protein: CASTRTRGETQYF. Written as DNA, the CDR3 is TGTGCCAGCACCAGGACCAGGGGGGAGACCCAGTACTTC.

The rearrangement links TRBV10-3 to TRBJ2-1; no definite D call. Trimming took 2 bases from V and 4 from J, leaving 6 bases between them. In germline, CDR1 is ENHRY, CDR2 SYGVKD. The CDR3 has 13 amino acids. The CDR3 DNA sequence: TGTGCCATCAGTGAGGCAGGTTACAATGAGCAGTTCTTC. Protein sequence: CAISEAGYNEQFF.

This chain uses TRBV5-4 with TRBJ2-3, with 12 bases aligning to TRBD1. This CDR3 region has 18 residues. V shed 0 bases and J 3 bases; nucleotides not matched to a gene: 8. Germline CDR1 and CDR2: SGHNT and YYREEE (reference sequence). The DNA for the CDR3 is TGTGCCAGCAGCTTGGTGGGACAGGGGGCGCGGGGGACAGATACGCAGTATTTT. It specifies CASSLVGQGARGTDTQYF.

This clone has just one count. The V call is TRBV5-4, the J call TRBJ2-5, with 10 bases that match TRBD2. Trimming took 4 bases from V and 2 from J; bases not matched to a gene: 8. The germline V gene has CDR1 SGHNT and CDR2 YYREEE (reference sequence). This CDR3 spans 16 amino acids. CDR3: CASSIGTGLAQETQYF. The CDR3 coding sequence is TGTGCCAGCAGCATAGGAACGGGACTAGCGCAAGAGACCCAGTACTTC.

This clone was picked up a small number of times. The DNA of the CDR3 is TGTGCCAGCACCCCGTTCAATGAGCAGTTCTTC. Its translation: CASTPFNEQFF. V and J are TRBV2 and TRBJ2-1; D unresolved. Germline V gives CDR1 SNHLY, CDR2 FYNNEI. There are 11 residues in the CDR3. The ends were cut back, 7 bases at V and 6 bases at J, with 7 bases in the middle.

This clone came up once. V is TRBV7-2 and J is TRBJ2-7, with 7 bases lining up with TRBD2. Germline V lookup: CDR1 SGHTA, CDR2 FQGNSA. The CDR3 is 13 residues long. J was trimmed by 3 bases and V by 5 bases; bases with no gene match: 4. CDR3 nucleotides: TGTGCCAGCAGCCGCGGGAGATACTACGAGCAGTACTTC. Translation: CASSRGRYYEQYF. Based on the CDR3 plus reference TRBV7-2 and TRBJ2-7, the full variable domain is GAGVSQSPSNKVTEKGKDVELRCDPISGHTALYWYRQSLGQGLEFLIYFQGNSAPDKSGLPSDRFSAERTGGSVSTLTIQRTQQEDSAVYLCASSRGRYYEQYFGPGTRLTVT.

V is TRBV7-6 and J is TRBJ1-6; 9 bases are a match to TRBD1. V shed 5 bases and J 9 bases; nucleotides not matched to a gene: 8. There are 15 residues in the CDR3. Germline CDR1 SGHVS, CDR2 FNYEAQ. The CDR3 loop is CASSVEDRGTSPLHF. CDR3 sequence (DNA): TGTGCCAGCAGCGTGGAGGACAGGGGTACTTCACCCCTCCACTTT.

This chain uses TRBV5-3 with TRBJ2-3, with 8 positions matching TRBD2. TRBV5-3 carries the ORF label, with uncertain function. The CDR3 sequence is 16 residues long. V lost 0 bases, J lost 5 bases, and 8 bases stayed unmatched. The CDR3, as DNA: TGTGCCAGAAGCTTGGTGGGACTAGGGGTGGGAGATACGCAGTATTTT. The encoded protein is CARSLVGLGVGDTQYF.

This rearrangement joins TRBV7-3 to TRBJ2-5, with 7 bases matching TRBD2. V lost 0 bases and J lost 4; bases outside the gene matches: 5. The CDR3 is made up of 15 amino acids. CDR1 is SGHTA, CDR2 FQGTGA, per germline. CDR3 nucleotide sequence: TGTGCCAGCAGCTTAACGGCGGGAGAGGGAGAGACCCAGTACTTC. Its translation is CASSLTAGEGETQYF.

V and J are TRBV28 and TRBJ2-6, with 7 bases identical to TRBD1. The V gene end was trimmed by 4 bases and the J gene end by 0 bases; junction bases not matched to a gene: 12. The CDR3 runs 19 residues. Germline V gene sequence: CDR1 MDHEN, CDR2 SYDVKM. The CDR3 loop reads CASSSNEGQPISGANVLTF. The CDR3 nucleotides read TGTGCCAGCAGTTCCAACGAGGGACAGCCTATCTCTGGGGCCAACGTCCTGACTTTC.

J is TRBJ1-1 and V is TRBV7-9; D ambiguous. The germline gives CDR1 SEHNR, CDR2 FQNEAQ (reference sequence). V lost 4 bases and J lost 4, with 10 bases in between. The CDR3 totals 13 residues. CDR3 coding DNA: TGTGCCAGCAGCTGGGAGGAGGGCACTGAAGCTTTCTTT. As protein: CASSWEEGTEAFF.

The chain carries TRBV11-3 and TRBJ2-7; TRBD2 aligns across 14 bases. CDR3 size: 14 residues. Looked up from germline, CDR1 is SGHNT and CDR2 is YENEEA. Trimming cost V 5 bases and J 6 bases; bases outside gene matches: 3. The CDR3 is CASSLGLAGGEQYF. The CDR3 nucleotides are TGTGCCAGCAGCCTCGGACTAGCGGGAGGCGAGCAGTACTTC.

V and J are TRBV11-2 and TRBJ2-7; possibly TRBD2 for D (5 bases). Trimming pared 0 bases from V and 5 bases from J, leaving 20 bases between. This CDR3 is built from 17 residues. CDR1 and CDR2 from the germline V gene are SGHAT and FQNNGV. CDR3 sequence (DNA): TGTGCCAGCAGCTTAGATCCTTATGCGGGCCCGCTCCACGAGCAGTACTTC. It encodes CASSLDPYAGPLHEQYF. Complete variable domain (other parts from reference TRBV11-2 and TRBJ2-7): EAGVAQSPRYKIIEKRQSVAFWCNPISGHATLYWYQQILGQGPKLLIQFQNNGVVDDSQLPKDRFSAERLKGVDSTLKIQPAKLEDSAVYLCASSLDPYAGPLHEQYFGPGTRLTVT.

This clone came up once. The chain carries TRBV6-4 and TRBJ1-5; 9 nucleotides line up with TRBD1. With V trimmed by 0 bases and J by 1 base, 13 bases remained unmatched. CDR1 MRHNA and CDR2 SNTAGT come from the germline V gene. The CDR3 consists of 20 residues. In DNA form, the CDR3 reads TGTGCCAGCAGTGACTCTAGGGGGGACAGGGCGTTCTTCAGCAATCAGCCCCAGCATTTT. Translating gives CASSDSRGDRAFFSNQPQHF.

This sequence joins TRBV6-1 and TRBJ2-7, with a tentative D call TRBD2 (6 bases). The V end was cut by 9 bases, the J end by 2 bases, with 14 bases between. The CDR3 contains 13 residues. Per the germline V gene, CDR1 is MNHNS and CDR2 is SASEGT. This CDR3 is CASRRDFTYEQYF. The CDR3 nucleotides read TGTGCCAGTCGAAGGGACTTCACCTACGAGCAGTACTTC.

This clone has just a few counts. CDR3 sequence: CSATGARVNTEAFF. The CDR3 DNA reads TGCAGCGCGACAGGGGCCAGGGTGAACACTGAAGCTTTCTTT. The V call is TRBV29-1, the J call TRBJ1-1, with 8 nucleotides matching TRBD1. J gave up 0 bases and V 7 bases, and 7 bases lay outside the gene matches. This CDR3 is 14 amino acids long. Germline V CDR1 and CDR2: SQVTM, ANQGSEA.

V is TRBV28 and J is TRBJ2-7, with D possibly TRBD1 on 5 matching bases. V lost 5 bases and J lost 3, with 20 bases in between. The CDR3 covers 16 residues. Germline V gives CDR1 MDHEN, CDR2 SYDVKM. The CDR3, as DNA: TGTGCCAGCAGTCCTCGGGCACAGGTGGCCCGCTACGAGCAGTACTTC. It is translated as CASSPRAQVARYEQYF.

As DNA, the CDR3 is TGCGCCAGCAGCCATATGCAGAACAGGGGGCTTGAGTCACCCCTCCACTTT. This translates into CASSHMQNRGLESPLHF. The chain couples TRBV4-3 to TRBJ1-6, with 9 bases aligning to TRBD1. The CDR3 has 17 residues. Losses at the gene ends were 3 bases for V and 10 bases for J; bases not matched to a gene: 13. CDR1 and CDR2 (germline): LGHNA, YSLEER.

The V and J genes are TRBV29-1 and TRBJ2-1, with TRBD2 identical over 7 bases. Germline V CDR1 and CDR2: SQVTM, ANQGSEA. The J segment lost 12 bases and the V segment lost 2 bases, leaving 13 bases of the junction unmatched. The length of the CDR3 is 14 residues. The CDR3 protein is CSVEPAAGGKVQFF. In DNA form, the CDR3 reads TGCAGCGTTGAACCGGCGGCCGGGGGGAAGGTGCAGTTCTTC.

The chain recombines TRBV29-1 with TRBJ2-7; possibly TRBD1 for D (5 bases). CDR1 and CDR2 from the germline V gene are SQVTM and ANQGSEA. The CDR3 sequence is 12 residues long. V was trimmed by 4 bases and J by 1 base, leaving 8 bases between them. The CDR3 loop is CSVVDSSYEQYF. The DNA of the CDR3 is TGCAGCGTTGTTGACAGTTCCTACGAGCAGTACTTC.

The chain recombines TRBV5-4 with TRBJ2-5; D is possibly TRBD2 (6 bases). V gave up 4 bases and J gave up 3 bases, with 19 bases separating them. The CDR3 is 16 residues long. The germline V gene encodes CDR1 SGHNT and CDR2 YYREEE (reference sequence). The CDR3 sequence: CASSQRVAEGEETQYF. CDR3 coding DNA: TGTGCCAGCAGCCAACGCGTAGCGGAAGGCGAAGAGACCCAGTACTTC.

CDR3 in amino acids: CASSPDTNYGYTF. CDR3 in DNA: TGTGCCAGCAGCCCGGACACAAACTATGGCTACACCTTC. This sequence joins TRBV5-5 and TRBJ1-2, with a weak D call TRBD1 (5 bases). The CDR3 loop spans 13 amino acids. V was clipped by 4 bases and J by 2 bases, with 9 bases between them. Per germline, CDR1 SGHKS and CDR2 YYEKEE (reference sequence).

The rearrangement links TRBV11-3 to TRBJ2-3; the D is unclear. Per the germline V gene, CDR1 is SGHNT and CDR2 is YENEEA. V was cut by 2 bases and J by 2 bases, with 8 bases left in between. This CDR3 is 14 amino acids long. In DNA, the CDR3 is TGTGCCAGCAGCTTAAACCGGTACACAGATACGCAGTATTTT. Translated, it gives CASSLNRYTDTQYF.

This chain connects TRBV5-1 to TRBJ2-3, with a weak D call TRBD1 (5 bases). Germline loops: CDR1 SGHRS, CDR2 YFSETQ. Trimming cost V 4 bases and J 4 bases, with 7 bases left between them. The CDR3 extends over 12 amino acids. The DNA for the CDR3 is TGCGCCAGCAGCCAGGGTGCAGATACGCAGTATTTT. It specifies CASSQGADTQYF. The whole variable domain, remainder taken from reference TRBV5-1 and TRBJ2-3, is KAGVTQTPRYLIKTRGQQVTLSCSPISGHRSVSWYQQTPGQGLQFLFEYFSETQRNKGNFPGRFSGRQFSNSRSEMNVSTLELGDSALYLCASSQGADTQYFGPGTRLTVL.

The gene calls are TRBV7-3 and TRBJ2-7; D gene ambiguous. The CDR3 is 12 residues long. V was cut by 4 bases and J by 7 bases, with 11 bases left in between. From germline, CDR1 is SGHTA and CDR2 FQGTGA. In DNA form, the CDR3 reads TGTGCCAGCAGCTCAGGTGGTGGGGAGCAGTACTTC. Amino acid sequence: CASSSGGGEQYF.